These 6 T cell receptor beta chains originate from one sample sequenced in a study of blood T cell repertoires in COVID-19. Libraries were prepared by immunoSEQ multiplex PCR; TCRdb keeps only in-frame clonotypes and omits some of them. The sample has about 310,000 clones; 80% to 90% are singletons. The sequenced sample was PBMCs or T cells enriched from blood (not recorded which). The receptors shown here come from a woman aged 18-29 years who had recovered from COVID-19.

The chain is built from TRBV20-1 and TRBJ2-1, with 7 bases lining up with TRBD1. There are 15 residues in the CDR3. V gave up 3 bases and J gave up 4 bases; unmatched junction bases: 9. CDR1 is DFQATT, CDR2 SNEGSKA, per germline (reference sequence). The DNA of the CDR3 is TGCAGTGCTAGTGGGCAGGGGGATCGATACAATGAGCAGTTCTTC. Translation: CSASGQGDRYNEQFF.

CDR3 DNA: TGTGCCAGCACCCCACGGGGGTCTAATGAAAAACTGTTTTTT. Translated: CASTPRGSNEKLFF. This rearrangement joins TRBV7-2 to TRBJ1-4; weak D call: TRBD1 (5 bases). Germline V gene data show CDR1 as SGHTA and CDR2 as FQGNSA. With 7 bases removed from V and 3 bases from J, the gap between germline ends came to 12 bases. The length of the CDR3 is 14 residues.

In regard to this clone: This sample includes further DNA sequences coding for the same CDR3. The chain couples TRBV7-2 to TRBJ2-7; 8 positions match TRBD2. The CDR3 is made up of 14 amino acids. CDR1 and CDR2 from the germline V gene are SGHTA and FQGNSA. Losses at the gene ends were 1 base for V and 2 bases for J; bases not matched to a gene: 1. The CDR3 bases are TGTGCCAGCAGCTTAGTCGGGAGGGCCTACGAGCAGTACTTC. The encoded protein is CASSLVGRAYEQYF.

The rearrangement links TRBV5-1 to TRBJ2-1; 7 bases fit TRBD1. Trimming at V came to 6 bases and at J to 8 bases, leaving 8 bases not matched to a gene. CDR3 size: 13 residues. Germline V gene sequence: CDR1 SGHRS, CDR2 YFSETQ. The CDR3 coding sequence is TGCGCCAGCAACTCCCAGGGGGATGATGAGCAGTTCTTC. It yields the protein CASNSQGDDEQFF.

This rearrangement joins TRBV13 to TRBJ1-1, with 7 nucleotides matching TRBD1. The CDR3 spans 13 residues. The germline V gene has CDR1 PRHDT and CDR2 FYEKMQ (reference sequence). Trimming took 0 bases from V and 6 from J; bases not matched to a gene: 1. This CDR3 is CASSLGTGSEAFF. As DNA, the CDR3 is TGTGCCAGCAGCTTAGGGACAGGGTCTGAAGCTTTCTTT.

The CDR3 coding sequence is TGTGCCAGCAGCTTAGAGCTAGTTGGCTACACCTTC. This encodes CASSLELVGYTF. The chain links TRBV7-9 to TRBJ1-2; D is uncertain. V gave up 1 base and J gave up 7 bases, with 7 bases separating them. The CDR3 covers 12 residues. Germline V gene lookup returns CDR1 SEHNR and CDR2 FQNEAQ (reference sequence).